The T cell receptor beta chain under discussion was sequenced for a study of CD8+ T cells in alopecia areata. As for the study in general: It was 6 to 18 months of tofacitinib, and then there were 6 months off drug.

Study observations and caveats: Normal scalp had lower clonality than lesional scalp, with alopecia totalis/universalis lesions showing this most strongly.

Between the trimmed V and J ends, which lost 4 bases and 4 bases, there was a span of 15 bases. The length of the CDR3 is 15 residues. Germline V gene lookup returns CDR1 SGHRS and CDR2 YFSETQ. Isolated RNA was reverse transcribed into cDNA used as the sequencing template. Assay: immunoSEQ multiplex PCR; the TCRdb copy retains only in-frame clones and omits some. The table has 120,000 or so clones, over 55% seen once. As for treatment: oral pan-JAK inhibitor, 5-10 mg twice daily. Researchers took lesional scalp punch biopsies and peripheral blood from people who were alopecia areata patients. As regards this clone: Its specificity is unknown.

The rearrangement links TRBV5-1 to TRBJ1-3; a possible D gene is TRBD1 (6 bases). The sample here was CD4+ T cells sorted from blood, taken at week 4, from a patient treated with tofacitinib. This TCR derives from a human donor with alopecia areata. The CDR3 spells CASSGSGQPGNTIYF. CDR3 sequence (DNA): TGCGCCAGCAGCGGGAGCGGACAGCCCGGAAACACCATATATTTT.